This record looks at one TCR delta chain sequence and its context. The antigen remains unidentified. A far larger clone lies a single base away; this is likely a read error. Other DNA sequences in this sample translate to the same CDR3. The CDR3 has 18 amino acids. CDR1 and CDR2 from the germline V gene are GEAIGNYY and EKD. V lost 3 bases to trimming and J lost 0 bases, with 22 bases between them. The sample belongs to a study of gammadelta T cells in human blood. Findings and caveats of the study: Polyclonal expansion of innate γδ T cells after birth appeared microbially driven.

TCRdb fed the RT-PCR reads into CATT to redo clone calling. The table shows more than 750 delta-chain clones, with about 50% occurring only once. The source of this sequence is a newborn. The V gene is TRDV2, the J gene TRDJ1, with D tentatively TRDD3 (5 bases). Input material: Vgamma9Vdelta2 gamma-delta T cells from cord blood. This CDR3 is CACDSGGPILAYTDKLIF. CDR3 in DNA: TGTGCCTGTGACTCCGGGGGGCCCATATTAGCGTACACCGATAAACTCATCTTT.